This T cell receptor beta chain is from a study of shared clonotypes between healthy human individuals (dated by TCRdb to about 2020). With regard to the full study: The cohort comprised a couple of women and three men aged 18 to 49 years. The study deeply sequenced blood TCR repertoires of about 5 healthy adults to estimate repertoire size and the extent of clonotype sharing between individuals. Different laboratories and diverse techniques were used to prepare libraries and sequence TCR repertoires, to increase sequencing depth and limit assay-specific biases. Each donor's leukapheresis produced roughly between roughly 0.94 and 9.5 billion PBMCs. Per donor, three plates each were used for CD4 naive and CD4 memory, two for CD8 naive, and one for CD8 memory. Findings and caveats that apply to the study as a whole: Sharing across a few donors was observed for about 5% of naive CD4, over 3% of naive CD8, 2% to 2.5% of memory CD4, and roughly 0.4% of memory CD8 clonotypes. Sampling was restricted to blood, and TCR repertoires in tissue are likely to differ from TCR repertoires in blood. Because the study included a small number of donors, the genetic and exposure-history diversity represented was limited. Higher generation probabilities were observed for clonotypes shared by all four sorted-subset donors than for non-shared clonotypes. Naive subsets generally had larger estimated clonotype richness than memory subsets. Pairwise subsampling led to the expectation that sequencing depth would affect the degree of clonotype sharing among donors. Incomplete sequencing was indicated by rarefaction of sorted-subset datasets, despite the large sequencing depth.

Measured from the cysteine to the phenylalanine, the CDR3 is 16 residues long. Just CDR3 DNA is preserved here, 48 bases in frame from base 1. Trimming removed 5 bases from V and 0 bases from J, leaving 13 bases between the germline ends. According to the germline V gene, CDR1 reads SGHTA and CDR2 reads FQGTGA. Using the deep immunoSEQ assay, TCR CDR3 regions were amplified from genomic DNA by multiplex PCR. For each cell subset, the extracted genomic DNA was distributed evenly across all wells of several immunoSEQ 96-well plates, and each plate served as one replicate. For sorted subsets, each replicate PCR was loaded with about 200 ng genomic DNA, equivalent to 30,000 or so T cell genomes. Purified libraries were measured with a Qubit 3.0 fluorometer, size-checked on a Bioanalyzer 2100, and measured again with the KAPA Library Quantification kit. A separate single-read 150-cycle Illumina NextSeq 550 flow cell was used to sequence each immunoSEQ 96-well plate. As for the authors' bioinformatics: Because only junctional sequences without quality scores were contained in the immunoSEQ output, filtering matching that applied to full-length reads could not be performed. To assign V/J genes and CDR3, sequences were annotated using PyIR, a Python wrapper for IgBLAST v1.9, with IMGT germline references. Reads were removed for weak V/J assignments (E-value above 1e-6), missing CDR3, stop codons, out-of-frame junctions, or ambiguous translated residues. A V3J clonotype was defined by an identical inferred V gene, J gene, and CDR3 amino acid sequence. To compute the percentage overlap between repertoires, the number of shared unique clonotypes was divided by the size of the smaller repertoire. Three approaches were used to assess repertoire richness: RTK rarefaction, the Chao1 estimator, and Recon v2.1 estimates of unobserved clonotypes. OLGA was used to compute generation probabilities for all TCRbeta clonotypes that the gDNA method yielded from a few donors. Imported from immuneACCESS, the table was reduced by TCRdb to in-frame sequences with V and J called. These copies leave out some clones; in studies compared against another copy, an unresolved V gene accounts for under half, and the cause of the remainder is not known. V and J calls plus clone size are reproduced from that table; the DNA served to infer D and trimming. Recorded for this sample are about 2.3 million clones; about 92% of them occurred a single time. Jointly, the top ten make up 0.35% to 0.5% of the sample.

Donors were healthy HIV-negative adults with no recently reported acute infections or vaccinations. Every donor was a Caucasian adult residing in Nashville, Tennessee, USA. CD4+ T cells were enriched by magnetic negative selection, after which naive cells were positively selected on CD45RA and the negative fraction was taken as the memory subset. Blood was obtained by leukapheresis, after which PBMCs were separated by Ficoll-Histopaque density gradient centrifugation and cryopreserved in liquid nitrogen vapor phase. Analytical flow cytometry was used to check the purity and quantity of every magnetically sorted T cell population. Genomic DNA was isolated from each sorted fraction and quantified by UV absorbance on a Nanodrop 2000c. A note on this clone: This clone's antigen is unknown. The input lacks base qualities; no much larger clone sits a single base away.

The sequence was obtained from a man aged 18 to 30 in good health. Some clones in this sample may be carry-over from other donors' samples. The chain couples TRBV7-3 to TRBJ2-2; the D gene lacks a confident call. The source material was naive CD4+ T cells from PBMCs. According to the study, the label for this sample's cell subset or site signals: CD45RA+ positively selected. The CDR3 is CASSQNSAANTGELFF. At the DNA level, the sequence is TGTGCCAGCAGCCAAAATTCCGCAGCGAACACCGGGGAGCTGTTTTTT.